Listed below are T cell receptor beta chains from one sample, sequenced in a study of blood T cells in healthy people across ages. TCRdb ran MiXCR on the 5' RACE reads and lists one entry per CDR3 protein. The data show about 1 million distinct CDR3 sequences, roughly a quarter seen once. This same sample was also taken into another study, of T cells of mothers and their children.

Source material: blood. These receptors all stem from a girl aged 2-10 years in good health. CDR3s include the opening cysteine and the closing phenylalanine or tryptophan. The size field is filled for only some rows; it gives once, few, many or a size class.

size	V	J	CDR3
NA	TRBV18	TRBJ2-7	CASSPQSERGDYEQYF
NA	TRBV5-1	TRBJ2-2	CASSLARGLNTGELFF
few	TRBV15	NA	CATSRGWDSYNEQFF
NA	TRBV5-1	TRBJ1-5	CASSLEMDQPQHF
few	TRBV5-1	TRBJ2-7	CASSLESPNLNEQYF
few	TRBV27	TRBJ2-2	CASSLLAGGVTGELFF
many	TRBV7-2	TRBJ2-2	CASSLEGYTGELFF
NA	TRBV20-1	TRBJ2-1	CSARGPSGFYNEQFF
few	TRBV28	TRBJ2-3	CASKLGTDTQYF
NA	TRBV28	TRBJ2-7	CASSDPRDSSYEQYF
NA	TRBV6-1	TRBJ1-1	CASIRTLNTEAFF
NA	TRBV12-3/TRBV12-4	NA	CASSLKSVRSEQFF
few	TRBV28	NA	CASRTGGNRANNEQFF
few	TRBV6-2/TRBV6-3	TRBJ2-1	CASSTLDNEQFF
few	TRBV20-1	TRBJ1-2	CSAGGGRGYYGYTF
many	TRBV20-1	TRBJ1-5	CSAREGEGSNQPQHF